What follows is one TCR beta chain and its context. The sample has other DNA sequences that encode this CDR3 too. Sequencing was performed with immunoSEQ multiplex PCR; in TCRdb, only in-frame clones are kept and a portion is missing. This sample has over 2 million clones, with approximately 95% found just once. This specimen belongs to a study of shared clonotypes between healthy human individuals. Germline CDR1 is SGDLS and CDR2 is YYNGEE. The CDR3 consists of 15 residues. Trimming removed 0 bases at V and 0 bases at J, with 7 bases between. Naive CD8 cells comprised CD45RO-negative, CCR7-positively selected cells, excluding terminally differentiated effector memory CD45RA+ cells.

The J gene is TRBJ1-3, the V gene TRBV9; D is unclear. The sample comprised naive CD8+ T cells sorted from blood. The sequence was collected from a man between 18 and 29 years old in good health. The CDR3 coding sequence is TGTGCCAGCAGCGTAGGGTGGGACTCTGGAAACACCATATATTTT. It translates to CASSVGWDSGNTIYF.